This T cell receptor (beta chain) was retrieved from a study of cytomegalovirus exposure and HLA in healthy donors. Study-wide context: Within an early data release were about 85 million unique TCRs drawn from HLA-typed donors.

To note about this clone: Antigen specificity is unknown.

Study-wide results and limits: In a later analysis, a genetic analysis reported fewer productive-TCR N-insertions in an Asian-associated ancestry cluster than the cohort average.

The junction had 8 bases not matched to a gene; V was cut back by 4 bases and J by 6 bases. The CDR3 covers 16 residues. Per the germline V gene, CDR1 is SGHDT and CDR2 is YYEEEE. Primers for the PCR totalled 60 Vbeta and 13 Jbeta. Sequenced by immunoSEQ multiplex PCR; TCRdb stores in-frame clones only, minus some. This table holds some 60,000 clones, about 83% found once. The clonotype originates from a human donor in good health. Sequencing input: PBMCs. The chain couples TRBV5-6 to TRBJ2-2, with 11 bases matching TRBD1. CDR3 nucleotide sequence: TGTGCCAGCAGCGTAGGGGACAGGGGGTTTGCCGGGGAGCTGTTTTTT. Protein: CASSVGDRGFAGELFF.